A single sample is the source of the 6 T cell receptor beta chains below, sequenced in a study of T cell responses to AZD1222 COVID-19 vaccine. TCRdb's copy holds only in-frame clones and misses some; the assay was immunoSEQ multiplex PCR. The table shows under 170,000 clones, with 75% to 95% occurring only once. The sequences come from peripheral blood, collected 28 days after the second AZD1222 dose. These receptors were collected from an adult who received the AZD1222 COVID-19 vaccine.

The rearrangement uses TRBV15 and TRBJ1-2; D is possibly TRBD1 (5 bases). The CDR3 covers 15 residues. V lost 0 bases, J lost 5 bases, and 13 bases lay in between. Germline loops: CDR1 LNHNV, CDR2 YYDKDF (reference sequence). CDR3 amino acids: CATSREKGAVYGYTF. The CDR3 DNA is TGTGCCACCAGCAGAGAGAAAGGGGCGGTTTATGGCTACACCTTC.

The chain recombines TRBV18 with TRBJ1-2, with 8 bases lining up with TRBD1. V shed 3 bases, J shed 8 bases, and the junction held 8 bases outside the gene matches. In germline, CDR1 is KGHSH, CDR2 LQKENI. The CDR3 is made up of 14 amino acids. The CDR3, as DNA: TGTGCCAGCTCACCTCAGCAGGGGGCGGAAGGCTACACCTTC. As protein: CASSPQQGAEGYTF.

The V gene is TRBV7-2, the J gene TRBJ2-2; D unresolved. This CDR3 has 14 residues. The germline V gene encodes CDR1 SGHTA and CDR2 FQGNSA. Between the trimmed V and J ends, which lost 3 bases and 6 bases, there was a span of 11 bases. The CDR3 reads CASSFNGRSGELFF. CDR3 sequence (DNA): TGTGCCAGCAGCTTTAATGGGCGATCCGGGGAGCTGTTTTTT.

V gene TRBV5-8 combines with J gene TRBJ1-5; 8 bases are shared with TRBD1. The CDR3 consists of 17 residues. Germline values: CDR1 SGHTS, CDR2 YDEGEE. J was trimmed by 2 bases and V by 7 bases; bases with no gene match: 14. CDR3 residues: CASDIRDRWERNQPQHF. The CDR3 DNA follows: TGTGCCAGCGATATAAGGGACAGGTGGGAACGCAATCAGCCCCAGCATTTT. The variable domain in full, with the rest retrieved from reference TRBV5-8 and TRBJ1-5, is EAGVTQSPTHLIKTRGQQATLRCSPISGHTSVYWYQQALGLGLQFLLWYDEGEERNRGNFPPRFSGRQFPNYSSELNVNALELEDSALYLCASDIRDRWERNQPQHFGDGTRLSIL.

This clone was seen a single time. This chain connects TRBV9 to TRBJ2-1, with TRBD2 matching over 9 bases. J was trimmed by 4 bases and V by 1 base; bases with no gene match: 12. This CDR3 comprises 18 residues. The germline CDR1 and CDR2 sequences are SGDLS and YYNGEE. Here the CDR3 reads CASSVTSTSGWGYNEQFF. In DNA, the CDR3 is TGTGCCAGCAGCGTAACCTCTACTAGCGGGTGGGGGTACAATGAGCAGTTCTTC.

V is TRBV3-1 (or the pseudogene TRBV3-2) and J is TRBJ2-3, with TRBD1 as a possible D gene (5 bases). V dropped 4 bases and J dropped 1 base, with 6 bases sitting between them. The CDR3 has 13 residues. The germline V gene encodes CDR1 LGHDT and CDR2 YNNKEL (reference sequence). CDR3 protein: CASSLRGTDTQYF. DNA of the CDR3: TGTGCCAGCAGCCTCAGGGGCACAGATACGCAGTATTTT.